Following are 29 T cell receptor beta chains from one sample sequenced in a study of response to subunit inactivated influenza vaccine. MiXCR, run by TCRdb on the RT-PCR reads, gives a single entry per CDR3 protein. Of roughly 760,000 distinct CDR3 sequences listed, approximately 22% are singletons. Sequenced here: PBMCs from blood, sampled less than 6 days after vaccination. The receptors were gathered from a man aged 50 to 60 who received an inactivated influenza vaccine.

This clonotype was counted ten times or more. The chain recombines TRBV29-1 with TRBJ2-7; D perhaps matches TRBD2 (6 bases). Germline V gene data show CDR1 as SQVTM and CDR2 as ANQGSEA. This CDR3 is built from 13 residues. V was shortened by 4 bases and J by 5 bases, with 15 bases between the two germline ends. The CDR3 sequence is CSVAKGRGNEQYF. The DNA for the CDR3 is TGCAGCGTTGCAAAGGGCCGGGGGAACGAGCAGTACTTC.

The chain recombines TRBV6-5 with TRBJ2-2; the D is unclear. The CDR3 is 13 residues long. V lost 0 bases to trimming and J lost 4 bases, with 3 bases between them. In germline, CDR1 is MNHEY, CDR2 SVGAGI. CDR3 sequence: CASSYSTTGELFF. CDR3 nucleotides: TGTGCCAGCAGTTACTCGACCACCGGGGAGCTGTTTTTT.

This clonotype appeared a few times. The gene calls are TRBV4-3 and TRBJ2-1; no reliable D call. V was shortened by 4 bases and J by 7 bases, with 23 bases between the two germline ends. The CDR3 is 17 amino acids. Germline V gene lookup returns CDR1 LGHNA and CDR2 YSLEER. The chain's CDR3 is CASSPHLGVKGRNEQFF. CDR3 in DNA: TGCGCCAGCAGCCCCCATCTTGGGGTCAAGGGTAGAAATGAGCAGTTCTTC.

This clonotype occurred a few times. The rearrangement joins TRBV20-1 to TRBJ1-2; D gene unclear. Trimming stripped 3 bases from V and 4 bases from J, with 18 bases between. The CDR3 covers 15 residues. Germline lookup yields CDR1 DFQATT and CDR2 SNEGSKA (reference sequence). CDR3: CSARALSRGGYGYTF. DNA of the CDR3: TGCAGTGCTAGGGCCCTCTCTCGGGGAGGCTATGGCTACACCTTC.

In this sample, this clonotype turned up many times. The chain links TRBV28 to TRBJ2-7, with TRBD1 as a possible D gene (5 bases). CDR1 and CDR2 from the germline V gene are MDHEN and SYDVKM. The CDR3 covers 13 residues. With 6 bases removed from V and 3 bases from J, the gap between germline ends came to 12 bases. This CDR3 reads CASSSDTLYEQYF. DNA for the CDR3: TGTGCCAGCAGCTCGGACACCCTCTACGAGCAGTACTTC. Looking up the rest from reference TRBV28 and TRBJ2-7 gives the full variable domain: DVKVTQSSRYLVKRTGEKVFLECVQDMDHENMFWYRQDPGLGLRLIYFSYDVKMKEKGDIPEGYSVSREKKERFSLILESASTNQTSMYLCASSSDTLYEQYFGPGTRLTVT.

This clonotype came up a few times. The chain carries TRBV10-2 and TRBJ2-3; the match to TRBD2 covers 12 bases. CDR1 is WSHSY and CDR2 is SAAADI in the germline V gene. The J segment lost 2 bases and the V segment lost 4 bases, leaving 13 bases of the junction unmatched. The CDR3 consists of 19 residues. CDR3 nucleotides: TGCGCCAGCAGTGTCGTTCTAGCGGGGGGGCCGTGGCACACAGATACGCAGTATTTT. It specifies CASSVVLAGGPWHTDTQYF.

The chain joins TRBV20-1 to TRBJ2-2; 7 positions agree with TRBD1. Germline V CDR1 and CDR2: DFQATT, SNEGSKA (reference sequence). V lost 4 bases to trimming and J lost 3 bases; unmatched junction nucleotides: 8. The CDR3 totals 15 residues. The CDR3 sequence: CSATPTGFDTGELFF. CDR3 DNA: TGCAGTGCTACACCGACAGGGTTCGACACCGGGGAGCTGTTTTTT.

The chain couples TRBV4-2 to TRBJ2-1; D is perhaps TRBD1 (5 bases). The CDR3 totals 15 residues. Trimming removed 5 bases at V and 0 bases at J, with 11 bases between. CDR1 LGHNA and CDR2 YNFKEQ come from the germline V gene. The CDR3 coding sequence is TGTGCCAGCAGCACAACCGACAGCTCCTACAATGAGCAGTTCTTC. Translated, it gives CASSTTDSSYNEQFF.

This clonotype was counted ten times or more. The V and J genes are TRBV6-1 and TRBJ1-2; the D gene is possibly TRBD1 (5 bases). The germline gives CDR1 MNHNS, CDR2 SASEGT. Trimming took 6 bases from V and 8 from J, leaving 19 bases between them. The CDR3 extends over 14 amino acids. The CDR3 nucleotides read TGTGCCAGCAGCCTCAGGGCCGCCTTAAGGGGCTACACCTTC. This translates into CASSLRAALRGYTF.

This clonotype has a handful of counts. The chain uses TRBV7-9 and TRBJ2-5; weak D call: TRBD2 (5 bases). Trimming removed 4 bases from V and 5 bases from J, with 17 bases in between. Germline V gene lookup returns CDR1 SEHNR and CDR2 FQNEAQ (reference sequence). CDR3 size: 15 residues. In DNA, the CDR3 is TGTGCCAGCAGCTCAAAAATTTCCGGGATGGAGACCCAGTACTTC. Translated, it gives CASSSKISGMETQYF.

The chain has TRBV28 and TRBJ2-7; D remains ambiguous. Between the trimmed V and J ends, which lost 2 bases and 2 bases, there was a span of 10 bases. The V gene's germline CDR1 is MDHEN and CDR2 SYDVKM. This CDR3 spans 14 amino acids. CDR3 DNA sequence: TGTGCCAGCAGTTTACTATCCACCACCTACGAGCAGTACTTC. Residues: CASSLLSTTYEQYF.

The V and J genes are TRBV6-2 or TRBV6-3 and TRBJ2-7, with 8 bases that match TRBD2. Germline V CDR1 and CDR2: MNHEY, SVGEGT. The CDR3 runs to 15 residues. Unmatched junction bases numbered 14, after V lost 6 bases and J lost 7 bases. The CDR3 DNA reads as TGTGCCAGCAGACCCACCGGGACTAGGGGTGGGGAGCAGTACTTC. Translating gives CASRPTGTRGGEQYF.

The table lists this clonotype with many counts. V is TRBV10-2 and J is TRBJ1-3; possibly TRBD1 for D (6 bases). Germline V gene sequence: CDR1 WSHSY, CDR2 SAAADI. The CDR3 spans 15 residues. Trimming shortened V by 4 bases and J by 0 bases, and 10 bases separated the two germline ends. Written as DNA, the CDR3 is TGCGCCAGCAGTGCATACAGGGCCTCTGGAAACACCATATATTTT. It encodes CASSAYRASGNTIYF.

This clonotype was seen a few times. The chain joins TRBV11-2 to TRBJ2-7; weak D call: TRBD2 (6 bases). Trimming took 1 base from V and 4 from J, leaving 29 bases between them. Germline V gives CDR1 SGHAT, CDR2 FQNNGV. There are 20 residues in the CDR3. The CDR3 spells CASSLGGNPMHPGLPYEQYF. The CDR3 DNA reads as TGTGCCAGCAGCTTAGGTGGGAACCCGATGCACCCGGGACTCCCTTACGAGCAGTACTTC. Full variable domain (rest looked up from reference TRBV11-2 and TRBJ2-7): EAGVAQSPRYKIIEKRQSVAFWCNPISGHATLYWYQQILGQGPKLLIQFQNNGVVDDSQLPKDRFSAERLKGVDSTLKIQPAKLEDSAVYLCASSLGGNPMHPGLPYEQYFGPGTRLTVT.

The chain recombines TRBV5-4 with TRBJ1-2; D uncertain. Germline CDR1 SGHNT, CDR2 YYREEE (reference sequence). The CDR3 extends over 15 amino acids. Trimming shortened V by 1 base and J by 4 bases, and 14 bases separated the two germline ends. The CDR3 DNA follows: TGTGCCAGCAGCTTGCCCCCGGCCGTGCTCTATGGCTACACCTTC. Protein product: CASSLPPAVLYGYTF. The variable domain in full, with the rest retrieved from reference TRBV5-4 and TRBJ1-2, is ETGVTQSPTHLIKTRGQQVTLRCSSQSGHNTVSWYQQALGQGPQFIFQYYREEENGRGNFPPRFSGLQFPNYSSELNVNALELDDSALYLCASSLPPAVLYGYTFGSGTRLTVV.

The chain is built from TRBV6-6 and TRBJ1-1, with D uncertain. The length of the CDR3 is 11 residues. The V gene lost 8 bases and the J gene lost 4 bases, with 8 bases spanning the gap. Germline V CDR1 and CDR2: MNHNY, SVGAGI (reference sequence). The CDR3 coding sequence is TGTGCCAGCCTCCTGGGCACTGAAGCTTTCTTT. Protein: CASLLGTEAFF.

This clonotype was picked up many times. This sequence joins TRBV29-1 and TRBJ2-7; D could derive from TRBD1 or TRBD2 (6 bases each). The germline CDR1 and CDR2 sequences are SQVTM and ANQGSEA. The CDR3 has 13 residues. The V gene lost 6 bases and the J gene lost 2 bases, with 14 bases spanning the gap. CDR3 sequence reads: CSVGGLKPYEQYF. In nucleotides, the CDR3 is TGCAGCGTCGGGGGCCTCAAACCCTACGAGCAGTACTTC.

The gene calls are TRBV4-2 and TRBJ2-5; D possibly corresponds to TRBD2 (5 bases). CDR1 and CDR2 from the germline V gene are LGHNA and YNFKEQ. The V end lost 1 base, the J end lost 2 bases, and 11 bases lay between the germline ends. This CDR3 has 15 residues. Here the CDR3 reads CASSQGGQAQETQYF. CDR3 nucleotides: TGTGCCAGCAGCCAAGGAGGGCAGGCTCAAGAGACCCAGTACTTC.

The sample holds a few counts of this clonotype. V is TRBV6-1 and J is TRBJ2-1; 7 bases are shared with TRBD2. Trimming cost V 1 base and J 11 bases; bases outside gene matches: 2. The germline V gene has CDR1 MNHNS and CDR2 SASEGT. The CDR3 sequence is 12 residues long. The CDR3 here is CASSEESGKQFF. CDR3 in DNA: TGTGCCAGCAGTGAAGAGAGCGGGAAGCAGTTCTTC.

This clonotype came up a few times. The J gene is TRBJ2-5, the V gene TRBV5-1; tentative D call: TRBD2 (5 bases). V was shortened by 0 bases and J by 5 bases, with 11 bases between the two germline ends. This CDR3 region has 14 residues. CDR1 and CDR2 (germline): SGHRS, YFSETQ. The CDR3 coding sequence is TGCGCCAGCAGCTTGGCCGCGGGTAGGGAGACCCAGTACTTC. As protein: CASSLAAGRETQYF.

The gene calls are TRBV29-1 and TRBJ1-1, with TRBD1 identical over 8 bases. Germline lookup yields CDR1 SQVTM and CDR2 ANQGSEA. After removal of 3 bases from V and 6 bases from J, the junction contained 9 bases not matched to a gene. The CDR3 runs 14 residues. CDR3 amino acids: CSVDGPGGGSEAFF. The CDR3 DNA reads as TGCAGCGTTGACGGTCCAGGGGGCGGTTCTGAAGCTTTCTTT.

V and J are TRBV12-3 or TRBV12-4 and TRBJ1-2; D unresolved. Trimming left V 1 base short and J 7 bases short, with 10 bases between. The CDR3 has 13 amino acids. The DNA of the CDR3 is TGTGCCAGCAGTTTAGGGAGAAGGACTGGCTACACCTTC. Translating it yields CASSLGRRTGYTF.

CDR3 residues: CASKTGGGSEKLFF. CDR3 sequence (DNA): TGTGCCAGCAAGACAGGGGGCGGGTCAGAAAAACTGTTTTTT. The V and J genes are TRBV12-3 or TRBV12-4 and TRBJ1-4; 10 bases agree with TRBD1. J was trimmed by 8 bases and V by 7 bases; bases with no gene match: 7. This CDR3 has 14 residues.

This clonotype was detected once. This may stem from a read error, because a much larger clone lies one nucleotide away. V is TRBV29-1 and J is TRBJ1-1, with 7 bases matching TRBD1. Germline CDR1 and CDR2: SQVTM and ANQGSEA. There are 12 residues in the CDR3. V lost 8 bases and J lost 3; bases outside the gene matches: 6. The CDR3 loop reads CSRSTGDTEAFF. CDR3 coding DNA: TGCAGCAGGTCCACAGGGGACACTGAAGCTTTCTTT.

This clonotype was seen at least ten times. The chain joins TRBV20-1 to TRBJ2-1; 9 positions agree with TRBD1. Looked up from germline, CDR1 is DFQATT and CDR2 is SNEGSKA (reference sequence). The V segment lost 2 bases and the J segment 4 bases; nucleotides outside the gene matches: 6. This CDR3 spans 15 amino acids. CDR3 in DNA: TGCAGTGCTAGAAAGGGACAGGGAGGGTACAATGAGCAGTTCTTC. Its protein is CSARKGQGGYNEQFF.

The chain couples TRBV12-3 or TRBV12-4 to TRBJ1-1; D perhaps matches TRBD1 (5 bases). V lost 3 bases and J lost 3, with 14 bases in between. There are 15 residues in the CDR3. The CDR3 loop is CASSFRGVGYTEAFF. CDR3 DNA sequence: TGTGCCAGCAGTTTTCGGGGGGTGGGTTACACTGAAGCTTTCTTT.

For the CDR3, the DNA is TGTGCCAGCAGTTTAGCTTGGGGGGGGGCCTACGAGCAGTACTTC. This gives the protein CASSLAWGGAYEQYF. V usage is TRBV12-3 or TRBV12-4 and J usage is TRBJ2-7; 7 bases fit TRBD2. This CDR3 region has 15 residues. After removal of 0 bases from V and 2 bases from J, the junction contained 4 bases not matched to a gene.

The J gene is TRBJ1-5, the V gene TRBV7-8; D perhaps matches TRBD1 (5 bases). The V gene lost 1 base and the J gene lost 5 bases, with 9 bases spanning the gap. Germline-derived CDR1 and CDR2 are SGHVS and FQNEAQ. The CDR3 contains 14 residues. CDR3 sequence (DNA): TGTGCCAGCAGCTTAGATAGGGACGATCAGCCCCAGCATTTT. Protein product: CASSLDRDDQPQHF.

As to this clonotype: It is unclear where the CDR3 begins or ends on the DNA, so no DNA is shown, and the CDR3 is as TCRdb lists it. J is TRBJ2-5 and V is TRBV25-1; no check of the table's D call, TRBD1, against the DNA was made. From its first to its last residue, the CDR3 has 22 amino acids. Germline V gives CDR1 MGHDK, CDR2 SYGVNS. CDR3 sequence: CASRPGPKRDPVLRARHATQYF.